This T cell receptor beta chain appears in the sequencing data of a study of blood T cell repertoires in COVID-19. At the level of the study: Material from acute and convalescent COVID-19 was sourced from the United States, Italy and Spain.

Clones were sequenced by immunoSEQ multiplex PCR, and TCRdb holds only the in-frame ones, with some missing. The sample holds 130,000 or so clones, about 83% seen once. Germline V gene lookup returns CDR1 MDHEN and CDR2 SYDVKM. The CDR3 loop spans 17 amino acids. The V end lost 2 bases, the J end lost 2 bases, and 16 bases lay between the germline ends. The receptor was derived from a human donor in a cohort sampled during active COVID-19. V is TRBV28 and J is TRBJ1-5; D uncertain. The specimen was peripheral blood. The CDR3 spells CASSLVRGKFGNQPQHF. Here the CDR3 DNA reads TGTGCCAGCAGTTTAGTTCGGGGAAAATTTGGCAATCAGCCCCAGCATTTT.